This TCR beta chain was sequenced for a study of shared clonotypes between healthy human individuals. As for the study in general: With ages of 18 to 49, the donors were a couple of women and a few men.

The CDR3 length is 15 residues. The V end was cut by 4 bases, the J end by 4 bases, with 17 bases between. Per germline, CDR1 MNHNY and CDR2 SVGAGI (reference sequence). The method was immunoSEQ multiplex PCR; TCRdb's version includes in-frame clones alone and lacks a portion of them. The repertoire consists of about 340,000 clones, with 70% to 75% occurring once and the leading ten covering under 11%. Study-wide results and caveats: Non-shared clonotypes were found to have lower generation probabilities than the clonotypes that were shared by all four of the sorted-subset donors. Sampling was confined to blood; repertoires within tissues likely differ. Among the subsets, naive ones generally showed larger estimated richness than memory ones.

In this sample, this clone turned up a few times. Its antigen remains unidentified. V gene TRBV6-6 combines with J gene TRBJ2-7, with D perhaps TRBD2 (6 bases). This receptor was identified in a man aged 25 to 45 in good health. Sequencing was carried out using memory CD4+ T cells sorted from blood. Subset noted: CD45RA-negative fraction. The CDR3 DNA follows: TGTGCCAGCAGTTCTAGGCGGGATTCCGTGTACGAGCAGTACTTC. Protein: CASSSRRDSVYEQYF.